The clone carrying this T cell receptor beta chain was observed a handful of times. Its target is unknown. The germline V gene has CDR1 MGHRA and CDR2 YSYEKL. This CDR3 is 15 amino acids long. The ends were cut back, 0 bases at V and 2 bases at J, with 10 bases in the middle. This table comes from immunoSEQ multiplex PCR, and its TCRdb copy is limited to in-frame clones, with some not included. The repertoire holds approximately 100,000 clones, with 67% as singletons. The data belong to a study of shared clonotypes between healthy human individuals. Across the study: CD4 naive and memory got three plates each, CD8 naive two, CD8 memory one. Findings and caveats of the study: An effect of sequencing depth on clonotype sharing among donors was expected. Sorted-subset sequencing was shown by rarefaction to be incomplete despite large depth.

Material for sequencing was memory CD8+ T cells sorted from blood. The subset denotes: CD45RO+ cells pooled with CCR7-negative TemRA cells. V gene TRBV4-1 combines with J gene TRBJ1-2; no reliable D call. The clonotype comes from a woman aged 25 to 39 in good health. CDR3 in DNA: TGCGCCAGCAGCCAAGATAGTGCGGTAAACTATGGCTACACCTTC. This sequence encodes CASSQDSAVNYGYTF.